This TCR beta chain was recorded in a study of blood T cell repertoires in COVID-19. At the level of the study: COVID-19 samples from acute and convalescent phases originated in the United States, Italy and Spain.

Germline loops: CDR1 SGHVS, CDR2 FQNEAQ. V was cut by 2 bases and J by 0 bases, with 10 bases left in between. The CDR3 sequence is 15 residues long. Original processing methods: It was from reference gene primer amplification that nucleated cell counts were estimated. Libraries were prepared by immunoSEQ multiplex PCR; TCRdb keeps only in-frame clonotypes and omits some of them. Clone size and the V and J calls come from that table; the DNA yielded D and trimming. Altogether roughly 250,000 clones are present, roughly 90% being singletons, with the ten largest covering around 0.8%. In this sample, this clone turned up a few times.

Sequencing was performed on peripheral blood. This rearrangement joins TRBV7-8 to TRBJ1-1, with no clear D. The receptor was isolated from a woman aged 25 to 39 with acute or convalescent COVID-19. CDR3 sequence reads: CASSLTLTLNTEAFF. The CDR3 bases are TGTGCCAGCAGCTTAACGTTGACATTGAACACTGAAGCTTTCTTT.